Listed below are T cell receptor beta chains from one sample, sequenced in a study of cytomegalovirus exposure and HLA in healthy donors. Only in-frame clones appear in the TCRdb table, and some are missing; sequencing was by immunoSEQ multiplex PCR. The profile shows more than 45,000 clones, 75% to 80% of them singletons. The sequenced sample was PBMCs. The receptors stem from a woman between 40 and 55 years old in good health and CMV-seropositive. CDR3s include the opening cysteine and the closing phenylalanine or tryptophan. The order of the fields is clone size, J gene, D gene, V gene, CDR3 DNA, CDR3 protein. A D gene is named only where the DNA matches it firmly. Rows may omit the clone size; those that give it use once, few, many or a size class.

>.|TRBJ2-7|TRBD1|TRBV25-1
TGTGCCAGCAGTGAAGTAGGGACAGGGGGTTACGAGCAGTACTTC
CASSEVGTGGYEQYF
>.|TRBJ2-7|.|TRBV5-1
TGCGCCAGCAGCTTCGGAGGACGGGTCTACGAGCAGTACTTC
CASSFGGRVYEQYF
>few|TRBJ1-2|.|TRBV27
TGTGCCAGCAGTCCCCTCCAGGGGATCTATGGCTACACCTTC
CASSPLQGIYGYTF
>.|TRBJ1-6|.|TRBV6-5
TGTGCCAGCAGTCCCAGGGGATCTGATAATTCACCCCTCCACTTT
CASSPRGSDNSPLHF
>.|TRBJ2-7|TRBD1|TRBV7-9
TGTGCCAGCAGCCCACGGGGGACAGGAGCCAACGAGCAGTACTTC
CASSPRGTGANEQYF
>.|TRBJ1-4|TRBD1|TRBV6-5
TGTGCCAGCAGTTCGGGACAGGGTTGGGAAAAACTGTTTTTT
CASSSGQGWEKLFF
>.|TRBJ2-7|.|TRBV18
TGTGCCAGCTCACCAGGAGGGGTCCGGAGTTACGAGCAGTACTTC
CASSPGGVRSYEQYF
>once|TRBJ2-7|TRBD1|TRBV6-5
TGTGCCAGCAGTTCAATCGGACAGGGGGCACGCGAGCAGTACTTC
CASSSIGQGAREQYF
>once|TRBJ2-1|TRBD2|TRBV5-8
TGTGCCAGCAGCTTGATGGCGGGGGGGCTAGGCAATGAGCAGTTCTTC
CASSLMAGGLGNEQFF
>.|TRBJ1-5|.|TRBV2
TGTGCCAGCAGTGAAGTCTCGGGGAGCAATCAGCCCCAGCATTTT
CASSEVSGSNQPQHF
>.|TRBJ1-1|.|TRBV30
TGTGCCTGGACTAGGTGGGGGCCTAACACTGAAGCTTTCTTT
CAWTRWGPNTEAFF
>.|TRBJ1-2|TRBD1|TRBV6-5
TGTGCCAGCAGTTCAGGGGGCTATGGCTACACCTTC
CASSSGGYGYTF
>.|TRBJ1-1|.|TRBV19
TGTGCCAGTAGAGGGAGGGGAGGACCCCTAACGACTGAAGCTTTCTTT
CASRGRGGPLTTEAFF
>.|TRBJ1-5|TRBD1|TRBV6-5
TGTGCCAGCAGTACAGGGGGGGGCAGGAATCAGCCCCAGCATTTT
CASSTGGGRNQPQHF
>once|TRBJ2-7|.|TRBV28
TGTGCCAGCAGTTTCCGCGGGGGCCGCTCCTACGAGCAGTACTTC
CASSFRGGRSYEQYF
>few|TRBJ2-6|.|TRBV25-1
TGTGCCAGTAGGACTGCCGGCGCCAACGTCCTGACTTTC
CASRTAGANVLTF
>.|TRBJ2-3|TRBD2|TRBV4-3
TGCGCCAGCAGCGTTAGCGGGGGGCCCACAGATACGCAGTATTTT
CASSVSGGPTDTQYF
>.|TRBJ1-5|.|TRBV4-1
TGCGCCAGCAGCCAAGATCCCGCAGATCAGCCCCAGCATTTT
CASSQDPADQPQHF
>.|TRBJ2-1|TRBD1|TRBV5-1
TGCGCCAGCAGCCTCAACCCCGACAGGGGAGAAAAGCAGTTCTTC
CASSLNPDRGEKQFF
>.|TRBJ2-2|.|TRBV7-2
TGTGCCAGCAGCCCTGCGGGACGGAGCAACACCGGGGAGCTGTTTTTT
CASSPAGRSNTGELFF
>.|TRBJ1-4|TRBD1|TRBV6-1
TGTGCCAGCAGTGCCGACAGGGGGGGGGAAAAACTGTTTTTT
CASSADRGGEKLFF
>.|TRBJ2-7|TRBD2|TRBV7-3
TGTGCCAGCAGCCGGACTAGCGGCTCCTACGAGCAGTACTTC
CASSRTSGSYEQYF
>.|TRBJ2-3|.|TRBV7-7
TGTGCCAGCAGCTTAGCACTGAGTCCAGATACGCAGTATTTT
CASSLALSPDTQYF
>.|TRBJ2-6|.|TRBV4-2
TGTGCCAGCAGCCAAGACGAGAATAGCAGGGTCAACGTCCTGACTTTC
CASSQDENSRVNVLTF
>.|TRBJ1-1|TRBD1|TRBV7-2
TGTGCCAGCAGGGTAGGGGGCGCGAACACTGAAGCTTTCTTT
CASRVGGANTEAFF
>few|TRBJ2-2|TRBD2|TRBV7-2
TGTGCCAGCAGCTTAAAAGCGGGGAACGGGGAGCTGTTTTTT
CASSLKAGNGELFF
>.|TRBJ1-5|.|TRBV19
TGTGCCAGTAGTATAAGGGGACTCTATCAGCCCCAGCATTTT
CASSIRGLYQPQHF
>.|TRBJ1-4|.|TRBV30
TGTGCCTGGAGTACCGGGACTAATGAAAAACTGTTTTTT
CAWSTGTNEKLFF
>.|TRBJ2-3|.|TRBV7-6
TGTGCCAGCAGCTTAATTCCGGCAGATACGCAGTATTTT
CASSLIPADTQYF
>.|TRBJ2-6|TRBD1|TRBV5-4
TGTGCCAGCAGCTCTGGACAGGGGAACTCTGGGGCCAACGTCCTGACTTTC
CASSSGQGNSGANVLTF
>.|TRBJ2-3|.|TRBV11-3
TGTGCCAGCAGCTCCGGGGAGGCAGATACGCAGTATTTT
CASSSGEADTQYF
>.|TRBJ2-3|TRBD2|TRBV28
TGTGCCAGCAGTTTTCGAACTAGCGGGACAGATACGCAGTATTTT
CASSFRTSGTDTQYF
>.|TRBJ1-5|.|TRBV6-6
TGTGCCAGCAGCCGGGGGGGTCCCAATCAGCCCCAGCATTTT
CASSRGGPNQPQHF
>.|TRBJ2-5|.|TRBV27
TGTGCCAGCGGAACCGGGGCCCAGTACTTC
CASGTGAQYF
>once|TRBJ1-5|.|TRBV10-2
TGCGCCAGCAGTAGTCTAATGGTACAGCCCCAGCATTTT
CASSSLMVQPQHF
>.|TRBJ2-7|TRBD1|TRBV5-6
TGTGCCAGCAGCCTGCGTCGGACAGGGGCCGAGCAGTACTTC
CASSLRRTGAEQYF
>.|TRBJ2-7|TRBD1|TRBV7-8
TGTGCCAGCAGCTTACCGGGACAGGGTCAGAGGGAGCAGTACTTC
CASSLPGQGQREQYF
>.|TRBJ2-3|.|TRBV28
TGTGCCAGCAGTTTACCCAGGCAGTCGGATACGCAGTATTTT
CASSLPRQSDTQYF
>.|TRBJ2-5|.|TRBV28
TGTGCCAGCAGTTTAGGGGGGGCGCGTCAAGAGACCCAGTACTTC
CASSLGGARQETQYF
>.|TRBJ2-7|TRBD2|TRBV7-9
TGTGCCAGCAGCCTCTCCGGGACTAATGACGAGCAGTACTTC
CASSLSGTNDEQYF
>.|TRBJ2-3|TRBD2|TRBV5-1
TGCGCCAGCAGCCCTCGACTAGCCGCTAGCACAGATACGCAGTATTTT
CASSPRLAASTDTQYF
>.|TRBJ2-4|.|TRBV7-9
TGTGCCAGCAGCACTCAAGACCGGGCGGGGCACGAAAACATTCAGTACTTC
CASSTQDRAGHENIQYF
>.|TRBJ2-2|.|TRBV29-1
TGCAGCGTTGCCAGGGCTGCCGGGGAGCTGTTTTTT
CSVARAAGELFF
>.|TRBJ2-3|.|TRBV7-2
TGTGCCAGCTGGCTCGCAGATACGCAGTATTTT
CASWLADTQYF
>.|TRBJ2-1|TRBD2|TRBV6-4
TGTGCCAGCAGTCCCGGGACTAGCGGGGGGATATACAATGAGCAGTTCTTC
CASSPGTSGGIYNEQFF
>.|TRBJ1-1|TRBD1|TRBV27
TGTGCCAGCCGAAACAGGGGGGCGAACACTGAAGCTTTCTTT
CASRNRGANTEAFF
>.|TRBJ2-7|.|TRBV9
TGTGCCAGCAGCGTTGGCACATCCTACGAGCAGTACTTC
CASSVGTSYEQYF
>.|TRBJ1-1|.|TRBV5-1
TGCGCCAGCAGCCACCGAGAAGGGGCTGGCACTGAAGCTTTCTTT
CASSHREGAGTEAFF
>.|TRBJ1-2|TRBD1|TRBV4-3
TGCGCCAGCAGCCAAGGAGGACAGGGGCTAGGCTACACCTTC
CASSQGGQGLGYTF